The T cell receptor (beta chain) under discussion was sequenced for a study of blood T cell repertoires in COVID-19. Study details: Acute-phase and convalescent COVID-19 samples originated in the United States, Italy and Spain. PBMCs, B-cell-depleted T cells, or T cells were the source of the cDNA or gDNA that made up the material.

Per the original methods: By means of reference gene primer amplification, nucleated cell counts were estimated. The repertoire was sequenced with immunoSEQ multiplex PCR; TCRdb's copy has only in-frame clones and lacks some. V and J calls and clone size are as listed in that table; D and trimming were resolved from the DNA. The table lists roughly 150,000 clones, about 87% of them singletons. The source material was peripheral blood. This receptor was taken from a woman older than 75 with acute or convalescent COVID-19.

The CDR3 loop is CASGGKGADYGYTF. The CDR3 nucleotides read TGTGCCAGCGGGGGGAAGGGGGCGGACTATGGCTACACCTTC. V gene TRBV5-4 combines with J gene TRBJ1-2; 7 bases align to TRBD1. CDR3 length: 14 amino acids. Germline CDR1 is SGHNT and CDR2 is YYREEE (reference sequence). Trimming cost V 7 bases and J 3 bases; bases outside gene matches: 9.